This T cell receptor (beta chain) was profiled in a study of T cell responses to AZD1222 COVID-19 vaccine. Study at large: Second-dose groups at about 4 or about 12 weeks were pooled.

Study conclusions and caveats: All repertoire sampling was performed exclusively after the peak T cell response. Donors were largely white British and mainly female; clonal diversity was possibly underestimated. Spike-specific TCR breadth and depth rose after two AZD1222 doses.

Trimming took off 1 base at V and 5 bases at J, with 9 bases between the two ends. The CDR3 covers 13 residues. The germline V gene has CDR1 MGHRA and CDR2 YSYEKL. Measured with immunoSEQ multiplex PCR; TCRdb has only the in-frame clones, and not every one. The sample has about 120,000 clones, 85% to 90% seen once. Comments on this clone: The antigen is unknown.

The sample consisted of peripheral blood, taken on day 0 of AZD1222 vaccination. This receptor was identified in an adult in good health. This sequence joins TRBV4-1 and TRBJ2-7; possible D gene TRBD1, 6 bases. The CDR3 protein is CASSQVGGHEQYF. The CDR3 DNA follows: TGCGCCAGCAGCCAAGTTGGGGGCCACGAGCAGTACTTC.